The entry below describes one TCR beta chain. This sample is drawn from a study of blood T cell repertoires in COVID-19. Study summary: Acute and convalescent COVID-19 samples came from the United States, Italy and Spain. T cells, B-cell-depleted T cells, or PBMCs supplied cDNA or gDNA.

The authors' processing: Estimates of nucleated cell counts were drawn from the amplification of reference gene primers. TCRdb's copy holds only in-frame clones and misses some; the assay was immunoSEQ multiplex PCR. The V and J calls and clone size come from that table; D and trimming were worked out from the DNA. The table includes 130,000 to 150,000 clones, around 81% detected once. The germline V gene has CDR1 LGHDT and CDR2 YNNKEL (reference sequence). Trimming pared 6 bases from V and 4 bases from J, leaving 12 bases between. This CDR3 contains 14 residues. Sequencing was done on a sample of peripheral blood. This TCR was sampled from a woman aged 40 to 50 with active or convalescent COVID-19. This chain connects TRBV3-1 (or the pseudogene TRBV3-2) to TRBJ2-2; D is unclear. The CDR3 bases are TGTGCCAGCAGTCCGTTAGCTGCCACCGGGGAGCTGTTTTTT. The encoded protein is CASSPLAATGELFF.